The next 4 T cell receptor beta chains were all read from a single sample in a study of T cell repertoires in ileal Crohn's disease. TCRdb's table, derived via immunoSEQ multiplex PCR, lists solely in-frame clones and lacks some. Of some 1,900 clones in the sample, around 85% were seen once. The sequencing sample was made of ileal tissue. These receptor sequences come from an adult with Crohn's disease.

The CDR3 nucleotides read TGTGCCAGCAGCTCATACCTTCACGAGGGACAAAGTCGGGCCAACGTCCTGACTTTC. Translated, it gives CASSSYLHEGQSRANVLTF. J is TRBJ2-6 and V is TRBV7-1; TRBD1 is a possible D gene (6 bases). TRBV7-1 falls under the ORF class, with uncertain function. Trimming stripped 2 bases from V and 5 bases from J, with 22 bases between. This CDR3 region has 19 residues.

This clone was seen just once. The rearrangement joins TRBV6-5 to TRBJ2-7; tentatively, D is TRBD2 (6 bases). CDR1 MNHEY and CDR2 SVGAGI come from the germline V gene. The V end was cut by 6 bases, the J end by 2 bases, with 11 bases between. The CDR3 length is 13 residues. The CDR3 loop reads CASRRTMAYEQYF. CDR3 coding DNA: TGTGCCAGCAGGAGGACTATGGCCTACGAGCAGTACTTC.

This clone was detected once. The V call is TRBV19, the J call TRBJ2-3; the D gene is possibly TRBD2 (7 bases). The CDR3 spans 17 residues. From germline, CDR1 is LNHDA and CDR2 SQIVND (reference sequence). V was clipped by 3 bases and J by 1 base, with 17 bases between them. The CDR3: CASSMAGALSGTDTQYF. Written as DNA, the CDR3 is TGTGCCAGTAGTATGGCGGGGGCCCTTTCGGGCACAGATACGCAGTATTTT.

J is TRBJ2-7 and V is TRBV18; maybe TRBD2 (7 bases). CDR1 is KGHSH, CDR2 LQKENI, per germline. Trimming took 3 bases from V and 9 from J, leaving 27 bases between them. This CDR3 region has 17 residues. The CDR3 DNA sequence: TGTGCCAGCTCACCGCTTGAACGCGGGGGCCTCCCCTCGTCGCAGTACTTC. It specifies CASSPLERGGLPSSQYF.